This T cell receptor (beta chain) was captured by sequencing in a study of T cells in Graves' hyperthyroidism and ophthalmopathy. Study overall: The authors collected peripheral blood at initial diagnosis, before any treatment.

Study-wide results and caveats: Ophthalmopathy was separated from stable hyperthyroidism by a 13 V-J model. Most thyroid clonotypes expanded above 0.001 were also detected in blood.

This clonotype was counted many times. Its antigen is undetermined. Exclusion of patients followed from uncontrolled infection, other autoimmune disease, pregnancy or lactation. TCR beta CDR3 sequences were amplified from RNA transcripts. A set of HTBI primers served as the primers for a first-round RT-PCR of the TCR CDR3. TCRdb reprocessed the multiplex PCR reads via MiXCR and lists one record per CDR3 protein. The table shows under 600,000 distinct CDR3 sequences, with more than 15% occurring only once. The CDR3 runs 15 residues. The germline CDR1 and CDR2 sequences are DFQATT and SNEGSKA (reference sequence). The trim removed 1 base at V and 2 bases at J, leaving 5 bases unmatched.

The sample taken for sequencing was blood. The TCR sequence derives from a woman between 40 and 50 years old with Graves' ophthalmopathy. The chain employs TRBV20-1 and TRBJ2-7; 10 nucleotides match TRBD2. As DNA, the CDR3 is TGCAGTGCTAGAGGACTAGCGGGTTCGACCTACGAGCAGTACTTC. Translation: CSARGLAGSTYEQYF.